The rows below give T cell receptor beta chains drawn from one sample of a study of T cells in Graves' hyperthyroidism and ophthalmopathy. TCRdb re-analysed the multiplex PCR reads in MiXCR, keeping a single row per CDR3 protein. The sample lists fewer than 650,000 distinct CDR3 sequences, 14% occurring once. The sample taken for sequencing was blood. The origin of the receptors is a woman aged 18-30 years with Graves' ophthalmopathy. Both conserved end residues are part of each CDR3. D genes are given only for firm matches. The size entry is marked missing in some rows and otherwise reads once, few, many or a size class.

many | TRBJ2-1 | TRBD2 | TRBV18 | TGTGCCAGCTCACCAGGACTAGCGGGAGAAAATGAGCAGTTCTTC | CASSPGLAGENEQFF
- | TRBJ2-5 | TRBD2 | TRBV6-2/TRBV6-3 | TGTGCCAGCAGTTACTCGCCCGGGACTAGCGGGAGGGAGGGAGAGGCCCAGTACTTC | CASSYSPGTSGREGEAQYF
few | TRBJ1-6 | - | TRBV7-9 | TGTGCCAGCAGAGCCGTCAATCGGGGCGAGGGTTCACCCCTCCACTTT | CASRAVNRGEGSPLHF
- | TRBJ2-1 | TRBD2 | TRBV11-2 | TGTGCCAGCAGCCGTCCCGGGACTAGCGGGTTCGGTGAGCAGTTCTTC | CASSRPGTSGFGEQFF
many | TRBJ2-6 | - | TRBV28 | TGTGCCAGCAGTGCATACCCTCGGGGCTCTGGGGCCAACGTCCTGACTTTC | CASSAYPRGSGANVLTF
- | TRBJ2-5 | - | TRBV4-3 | TGCGCCAGCAGCCAAGATTTGGGAATGGAGACCCAGTACTTC | CASSQDLGMETQYF
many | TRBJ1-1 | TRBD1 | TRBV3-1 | TGTGCCAGCAGCCAAGCAGGACAGGGGGCCTACACTGAAGCTTTCTTT | CASSQAGQGAYTEAFF
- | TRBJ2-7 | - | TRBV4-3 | TGCGCCAGCAGCCAAGATCGTGGGCGGGTCAGCTCCTACGAGCAGTACTTC | CASSQDRGRVSSYEQYF
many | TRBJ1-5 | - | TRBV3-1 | TGTGCCAGCAGCCAAGACAGAACCTATCAGCCCCAGCATTTT | CASSQDRTYQPQHF
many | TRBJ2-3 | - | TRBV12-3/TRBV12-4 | TGTGCCAGCAGCCGACCTGGGGCCTACACAGATACGCAGTATTTT | CASSRPGAYTDTQYF
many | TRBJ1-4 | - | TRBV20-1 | TGCAGTGCTAGAGATCCGACAGTGACGAATGAAAAACTGTTTTTT | CSARDPTVTNEKLFF
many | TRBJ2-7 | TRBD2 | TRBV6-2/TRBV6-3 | TGTGCCAGCAGTCACTCCGGGGACTACAACTACGAGCAGTACTTC | CASSHSGDYNYEQYF
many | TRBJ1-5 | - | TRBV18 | TGTGCCAGCTCACCGGGAAGTAGCAATCAGCCCCAGCATTTT | CASSPGSSNQPQHF
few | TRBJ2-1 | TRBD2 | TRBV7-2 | TGTGCCAGCAGCTTGGGACTAGCGGCGATTAAGTTCTTC | CASSLGLAAIKFF
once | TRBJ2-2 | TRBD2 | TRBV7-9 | TGTGCCAGCAGCACCACAGCGGGAGGCACCGGGGAGCTGTTTTTT | CASSTTAGGTGELFF
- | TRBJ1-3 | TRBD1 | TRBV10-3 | TGTGCCATCACCTCGACAGGGTCCCCCTCTGGAAACACCATATATTTT | CAITSTGSPSGNTIYF
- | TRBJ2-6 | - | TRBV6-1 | TGTGCCAGCAGTGAGCAAAGGGGCAGGAGCTCTGGGGCCAACGTCCTGACTTTC | CASSEQRGRSSGANVLTF
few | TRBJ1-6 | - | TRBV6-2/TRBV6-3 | TGTGCCAGCAGTTACGGAGAGTACCTCTATAATTCACCCCTCCACTTT | CASSYGEYLYNSPLHF
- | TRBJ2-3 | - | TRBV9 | TGTGCCAGCAGCGTAGACACAGGTCCGTTTAGCACAGATACGCAGTATTTT | CASSVDTGPFSTDTQYF
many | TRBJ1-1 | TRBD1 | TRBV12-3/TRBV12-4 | TGTGCCAGCAGTTTAACCGGGACAGGGTCGGACACTGAAGCTTTCTTT | CASSLTGTGSDTEAFF
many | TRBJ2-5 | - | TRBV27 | TGTGCCAGCAGCCCCCAAACAGCGCGAGAGACCCAGTACTTC | CASSPQTARETQYF
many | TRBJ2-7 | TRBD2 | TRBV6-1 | TGTGCCAGCGACGCGGTGACGGGAGGGTCCGAGCAGTACTTC | CASDAVTGGSEQYF
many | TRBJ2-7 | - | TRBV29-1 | TGCAGCGTTACATGGGGAGTTTCCTACGAGCAGTACTTC | CSVTWGVSYEQYF
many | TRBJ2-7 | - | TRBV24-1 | TGTGCCACCAGTGACCCATTCCGCGACGAGCAGTACTTC | CATSDPFRDEQYF
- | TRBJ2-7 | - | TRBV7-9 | TGTGCCAGCAGCGGTAGGGACTTCGGGGGTGAGCAGTACTTC | CASSGRDFGGEQYF
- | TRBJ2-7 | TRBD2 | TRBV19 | TGTGCCAGTAGTAAGCGGGGGGTAGCGGGACCCATTCCCTACGAGCAGTACTTC | CASSKRGVAGPIPYEQYF
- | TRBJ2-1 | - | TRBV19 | TGTGCCAGTAGTCCGGACAGCAGCTCCTACAATGAGCAGTTCTTC | CASSPDSSSYNEQFF
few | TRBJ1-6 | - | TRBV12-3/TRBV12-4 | TGTGCCAGCAGTTTTGGGCCCCCAAGGGATAATTCACCCCTCCACTTT | CASSFGPPRDNSPLHF
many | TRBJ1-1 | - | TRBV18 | TGTGCCAGCTCAAGATCCAAGGGGGGGGTTGAAGCTTTCTTT | CASSRSKGGVEAFF
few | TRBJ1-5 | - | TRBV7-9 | TGTGCCAGCAGCTTAGCTGTCAGTCAGCCCCAGCATTTT | CASSLAVSQPQHF
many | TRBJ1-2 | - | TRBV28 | TGTGCCAGTCGGGTAGGGGGTGGCTACACCTTC | CASRVGGGYTF
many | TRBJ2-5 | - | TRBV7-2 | TGTGCCAGCAGCTTCGGCGGGGTGTGGCAAGAGACCCAGTACTTC | CASSFGGVWQETQYF
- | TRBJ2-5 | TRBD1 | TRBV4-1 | TGCGCCAGCAGCCAAGAACGACGACAGGGACAAGAGACCCAGTACTTC | CASSQERRQGQETQYF
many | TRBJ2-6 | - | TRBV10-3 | TGTGCCGTCGGAGCCCCCCAGGTACAGGGAAGCTCTGGGGCCAACGTCCTGACTTTC | CAVGAPQVQGSSGANVLTF
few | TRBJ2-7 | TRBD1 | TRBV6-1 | TGTGCCAGCAGTAAGCCGGGACAGCGCTCCTACGAGCAGTACTTC | CASSKPGQRSYEQYF
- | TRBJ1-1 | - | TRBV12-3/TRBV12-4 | TGTGCCAGCAGTTTCGTCCCCATGAACACTGAAGCTTTCTTT | CASSFVPMNTEAFF
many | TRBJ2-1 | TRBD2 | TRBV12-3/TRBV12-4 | TGTGCCAGCAGTCCTCCCGGCGGTAGCGGGCCAGACAATGAGCAGTTCTTC | CASSPPGGSGPDNEQFF
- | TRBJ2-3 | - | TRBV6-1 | TGTGCCAGCAGGCCCCAGGCAGATACGCAGTATTTT | CASRPQADTQYF
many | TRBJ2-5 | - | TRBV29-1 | TGCAGCGTTGACCCACAGGGAGCAGAGACCCAGTACTTC | CSVDPQGAETQYF
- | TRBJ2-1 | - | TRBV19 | TGTGCCAGTAGTATAAGGAGGGGTTCTAGGGGGAATGAGCAGTTCTTC | CASSIRRGSRGNEQFF
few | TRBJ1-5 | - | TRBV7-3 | TGTGCCAGCAGCTTAGTAAGGGACACCCGCAAAACAAGCAATCAGCCCCAGCATTTT | CASSLVRDTRKTSNQPQHF
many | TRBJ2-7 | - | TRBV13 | TGTGCCAGCAGCTTAGCGTGGGGCTCGGGCTCCTACGAGCAGTACTTC | CASSLAWGSGSYEQYF
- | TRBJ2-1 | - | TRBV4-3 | TGCGCCAGCAGCCAAGTAACTAGTTTAACAAACAATGAGCAGTTCTTC | CASSQVTSLTNNEQFF
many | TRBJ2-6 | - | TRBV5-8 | TGTGCCAGCAGCTTGGTGGGGGCGGTTGGGGCCAACGTCCTGACTTTC | CASSLVGAVGANVLTF
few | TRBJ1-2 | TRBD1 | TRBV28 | TGTGCCAGCAGTTTAGGGACAGGGCCTAGGCATGGCTACACCTTC | CASSLGTGPRHGYTF
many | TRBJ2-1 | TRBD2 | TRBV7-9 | TGTGCCAGCAGCCTGGGACTAGCGGGAGACGATGAGCAGTTCTTC | CASSLGLAGDDEQFF
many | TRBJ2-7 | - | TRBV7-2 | TGTGCCAGCAGCTTAGACGGGGCGCAGTACTTC | CASSLDGAQYF
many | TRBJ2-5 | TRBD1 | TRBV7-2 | TGTGCCAGCAGCTCAGGGACAGGGTGGGGAGAGACCCAGTACTTC | CASSSGTGWGETQYF
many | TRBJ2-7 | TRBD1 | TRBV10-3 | TGTGCCATCAGTGACCTAACCCGGGACAGGCACTACGAGCAGTACTTC | CAISDLTRDRHYEQYF
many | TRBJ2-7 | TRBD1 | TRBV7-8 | TGTGCCAGCAGCATCCTGGTCGCGCAGGGGGCGCGGTACGAGCAGTACTTC | CASSILVAQGARYEQYF
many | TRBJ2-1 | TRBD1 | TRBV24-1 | TGTGCCACCGGGAGTGGGACAGTTTCCTACAATGAGCAGTTCTTC | CATGSGTVSYNEQFF
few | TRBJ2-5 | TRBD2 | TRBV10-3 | TGTGCCATCAGTGAGTCTGGTAGCGGGCACCAAGAGACCCAGTACTTC | CAISESGSGHQETQYF
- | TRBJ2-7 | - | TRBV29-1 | TGCAGCGTTTTCGCTGGGGGTCGAAGCTCCTACGAGCAGTACTTC | CSVFAGGRSSYEQYF
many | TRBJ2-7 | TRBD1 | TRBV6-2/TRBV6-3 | TGTGCCAGCAGTTACAGTACGGGGACAGGGGGCGACGAGCAGTACTTC | CASSYSTGTGGDEQYF
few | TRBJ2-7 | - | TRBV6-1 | TGTGCCAGCAGCCAACGCGTAGTTACGTTCGGGGGCGCTGGGCCCTACGAGCAGTACTTC | CASSQRVVTFGGAGPYEQYF
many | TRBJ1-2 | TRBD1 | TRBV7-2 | TGTGCCAGCAGCGCCGCCAGGGGGGTACGGAATGGCTACACCTTC | CASSAARGVRNGYTF
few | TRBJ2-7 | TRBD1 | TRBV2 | TGTGCCAGTAACCTCAGGGGGCTTGGTTACGAGCAGTACTTC | CASNLRGLGYEQYF